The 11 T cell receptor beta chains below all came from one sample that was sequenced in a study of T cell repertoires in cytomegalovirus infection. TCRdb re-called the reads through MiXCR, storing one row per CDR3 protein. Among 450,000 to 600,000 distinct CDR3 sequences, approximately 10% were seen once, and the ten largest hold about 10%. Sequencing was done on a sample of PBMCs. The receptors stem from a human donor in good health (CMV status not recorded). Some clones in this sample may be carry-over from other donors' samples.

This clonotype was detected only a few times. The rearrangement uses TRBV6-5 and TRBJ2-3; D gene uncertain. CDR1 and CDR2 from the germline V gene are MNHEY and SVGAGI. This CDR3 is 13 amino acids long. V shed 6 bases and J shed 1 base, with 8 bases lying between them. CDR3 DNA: TGTGCCAGCAGGTTGGTAGGCACAGATACGCAGTATTTT. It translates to CASRLVGTDTQYF.

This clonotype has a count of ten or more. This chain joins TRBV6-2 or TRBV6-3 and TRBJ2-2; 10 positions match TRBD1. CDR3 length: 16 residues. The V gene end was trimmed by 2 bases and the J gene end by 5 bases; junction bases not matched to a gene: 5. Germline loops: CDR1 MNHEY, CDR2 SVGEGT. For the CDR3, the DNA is TGTGCCAGCAGTTACCTAGGACAGGGGGATACCGGGGAGCTGTTTTTT. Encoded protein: CASSYLGQGDTGELFF.

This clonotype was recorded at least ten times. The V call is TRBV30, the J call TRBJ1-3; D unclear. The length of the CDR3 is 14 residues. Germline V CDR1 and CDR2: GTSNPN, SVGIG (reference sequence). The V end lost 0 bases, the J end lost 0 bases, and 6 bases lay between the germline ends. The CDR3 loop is CAWSVSFSGNTIYF. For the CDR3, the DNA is TGTGCCTGGAGTGTTTCATTCTCTGGAAACACCATATATTTT.

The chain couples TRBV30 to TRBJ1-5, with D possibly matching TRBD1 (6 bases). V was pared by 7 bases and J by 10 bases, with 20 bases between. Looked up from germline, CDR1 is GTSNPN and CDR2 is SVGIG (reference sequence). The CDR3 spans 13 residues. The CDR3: CALKHRVRGPQHF. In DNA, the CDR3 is TGTGCCTTGAAGCACAGGGTAAGAGGACCCCAGCATTTT.

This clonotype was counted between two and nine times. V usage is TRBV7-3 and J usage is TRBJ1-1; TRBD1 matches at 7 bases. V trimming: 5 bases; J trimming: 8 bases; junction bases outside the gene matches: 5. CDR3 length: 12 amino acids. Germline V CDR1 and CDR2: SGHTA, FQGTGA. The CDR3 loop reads CASSMRGGEAFF. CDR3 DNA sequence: TGTGCCAGCAGCATGAGAGGGGGCGAAGCTTTCTTT. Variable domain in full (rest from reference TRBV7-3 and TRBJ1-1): GAGVSQTPSNKVTEKGKYVELRCDPISGHTALYWYRQSLGQGPEFLIYFQGTGAADDSGLPNDRFFAVRPEGSVSTLKIQRTERGDSAVYLCASSMRGGEAFFGQGTRLTVV.

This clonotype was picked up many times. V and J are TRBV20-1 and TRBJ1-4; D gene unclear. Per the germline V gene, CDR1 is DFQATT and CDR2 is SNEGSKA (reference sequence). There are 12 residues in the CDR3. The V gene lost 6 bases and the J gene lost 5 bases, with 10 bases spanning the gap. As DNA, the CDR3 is TGCAGTGCCCGCGCGACAAATGAAAAACTGTTTTTT. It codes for CSARATNEKLFF.

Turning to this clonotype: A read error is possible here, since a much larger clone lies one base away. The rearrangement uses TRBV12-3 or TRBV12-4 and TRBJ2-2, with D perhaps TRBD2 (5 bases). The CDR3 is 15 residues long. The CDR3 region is CVSRLWTGNTGELFF. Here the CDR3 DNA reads TGTGTCAGCAGGCTATGGACGGGAAACACCGGGGAGCTGTTTTTT.

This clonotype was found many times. The CDR3 DNA reads as TGTGCCAGCAGTTTATCGGCTAGCGCTTACGAGCAGTACTTC. Its translation: CASSLSASAYEQYF. The chain employs TRBV27 and TRBJ2-7, with D possibly matching TRBD2 (6 bases). Germline V gives CDR1 MNHEY, CDR2 SMNVEV (reference sequence). The CDR3 contains 14 residues. V was shortened by 0 bases and J by 4 bases, with 10 bases between the two germline ends.

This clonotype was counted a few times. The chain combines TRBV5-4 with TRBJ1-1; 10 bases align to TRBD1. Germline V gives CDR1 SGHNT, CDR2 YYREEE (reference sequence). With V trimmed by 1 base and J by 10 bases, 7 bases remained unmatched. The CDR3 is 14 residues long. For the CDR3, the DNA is TGTGCCAGCAGCTTGCCCGGGACAGGGGTCAGAGCTTTCTTT. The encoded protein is CASSLPGTGVRAFF.

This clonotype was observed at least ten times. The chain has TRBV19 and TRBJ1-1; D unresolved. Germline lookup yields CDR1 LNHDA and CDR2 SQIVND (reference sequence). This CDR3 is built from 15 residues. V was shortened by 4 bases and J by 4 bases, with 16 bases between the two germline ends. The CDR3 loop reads CASSSWMSVGTEAFF. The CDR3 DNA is TGTGCCAGTAGTAGTTGGATGAGCGTTGGCACTGAAGCTTTCTTT.

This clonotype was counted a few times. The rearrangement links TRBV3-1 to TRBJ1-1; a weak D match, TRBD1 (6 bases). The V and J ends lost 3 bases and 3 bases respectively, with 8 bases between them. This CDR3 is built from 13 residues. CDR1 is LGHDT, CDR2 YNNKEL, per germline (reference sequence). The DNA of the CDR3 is TGTGCCAGCAGCCAGCCAGGGGACACTGAAGCTTTCTTT. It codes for CASSQPGDTEAFF.